A single sample gave rise to the 12 T cell receptor beta chains below, sequenced in a study of neurological immune-mediated disorders. Using its own MiXCR run on the 5' RACE reads, TCRdb lists one record per CDR3 protein. Seen here are around 20,000 distinct CDR3 sequences, less than 8% observed once, and the top ten hold about 45%. Material: CD8+ T cells from blood. The receptors stem from a man younger than 30 in good health.

This clonotype was found many times. The chain recombines TRBV5-1 with TRBJ2-7; 8 nucleotides agree with TRBD2. Germline values: CDR1 SGHRS, CDR2 YFSETQ. The CDR3 loop spans 15 amino acids. The V gene end was trimmed by 0 bases and the J gene end by 4 bases; junction bases not matched to a gene: 6. Here the CDR3 reads CASSLASGGWYEQYF. The CDR3 DNA sequence: TGCGCCAGCAGCTTGGCCAGCGGGGGTTGGTACGAGCAGTACTTC.

In its sample, this clonotype was seen many times. This rearrangement joins TRBV6-2 or TRBV6-3 to TRBJ2-3; 12 bases match TRBD2. The CDR3 is 15 residues long. CDR1 and CDR2 (germline): MNHEY, SVGEGT. The V gene end was trimmed by 7 bases and the J gene end by 6 bases; junction bases not matched to a gene: 8. The CDR3 is CASTVTSGGGDTQYF. Here the CDR3 DNA reads TGTGCCAGCACCGTGACTAGCGGGGGAGGTGATACGCAGTATTTT.

This clonotype was seen ten or more times. Written as DNA, the CDR3 is TGCAGTGCTAGAGACGGACAGTCCCAAGAGACCCAGTACTTC. This codes for CSARDGQSQETQYF. V gene TRBV20-1 combines with J gene TRBJ2-5, with D possibly TRBD1 on 6 matching bases. The length of the CDR3 is 14 residues. Trimming took off 0 bases at V and 1 base at J, with 9 bases between the two ends. Per germline, CDR1 DFQATT and CDR2 SNEGSKA (reference sequence).

The sample holds many counts of this clonotype. The chain combines TRBV5-6 with TRBJ2-7, with TRBD2 matching over 9 bases. Germline assignment: CDR1 SGHDT and CDR2 YYEEEE. The J segment lost 4 bases and the V segment lost 0 bases, leaving 5 bases of the junction unmatched. This CDR3 spans 15 amino acids. In DNA, the CDR3 is TGTGCCAGCAGCTTGGGCGGCGGGGGGGAATACGAGCAGTACTTC. This codes for CASSLGGGGEYEQYF.

This clonotype has a count of ten or more. The genes are TRBV20-1 and TRBJ1-2; no clear D. The germline gives CDR1 DFQATT, CDR2 SNEGSKA (reference sequence). V shed 0 bases and J shed 4 bases, with 12 bases lying between them. The CDR3 contains 14 residues. The CDR3 loop is CSARDRAVGYGYTF. In DNA, the CDR3 is TGCAGTGCTAGAGATCGGGCGGTAGGCTATGGCTACACCTTC.

This clonotype has at least ten counts. The chain employs TRBV5-6 and TRBJ2-2, with D uncertain. V was shortened by 4 bases and J by 0 bases, with 13 bases between the two germline ends. Germline CDR1 and CDR2: SGHDT and YYEEEE. This CDR3 contains 16 residues. The CDR3 coding sequence is TGTGCCAGCAGCGTAGACCCCCACGCGAACACCGGGGAGCTGTTTTTT. Its translation is CASSVDPHANTGELFF.

This clonotype was observed at least ten times. J is TRBJ2-7 and V is TRBV5-6; possibly TRBD2 for D (7 bases). The ends were cut back, 1 base at V and 8 bases at J, with 16 bases in the middle. The germline CDR1 and CDR2 sequences are SGHDT and YYEEEE. This CDR3 has 14 amino acids. The CDR3 DNA reads TGTGCCAGCAGCTTGATGGCGGGGGCGCCTAAGCAGTACTTC. Amino acid sequence: CASSLMAGAPKQYF.

This clonotype came up many times. The rearrangement uses TRBV9 and TRBJ2-7; TRBD2 is a possible D gene (6 bases). In germline, CDR1 is SGDLS, CDR2 YYNGEE. The CDR3 totals 15 residues. Deletions cut 3 bases from V and 2 bases from J, with 15 bases between. The CDR3 spells CASSAGETSTYEQYF. CDR3 coding DNA: TGTGCCAGCAGCGCGGGGGAGACTAGTACCTACGAGCAGTACTTC.

This clonotype was seen at least ten times. The chain has TRBV27 and TRBJ1-6, with D possibly matching TRBD1 (6 bases). The V end was cut by 4 bases, the J end by 9 bases, with 16 bases between. Germline-derived CDR1 and CDR2 are MNHEY and SMNVEV (reference sequence). This CDR3 region has 15 residues. Here the CDR3 reads CASSWTDPGASPLHF. The CDR3 nucleotides read TGTGCCAGCAGTTGGACAGATCCAGGAGCTTCACCCCTCCACTTT.

This clonotype appeared many times. The chain is built from TRBV6-5 and TRBJ1-5, with a possible D match to TRBD1 (5 bases). The CDR3 consists of 14 residues. Trimming removed 0 bases at V and 6 bases at J, with 9 bases between. The V gene's germline CDR1 is MNHEY and CDR2 SVGAGI. For the CDR3, the DNA is TGTGCCAGCAGTTACTCGGGGGAGATTCAGCCCCAGCATTTT. It codes for CASSYSGEIQPQHF.

This clonotype was seen repeatedly, ten times or more. The chain links TRBV12-3 or TRBV12-4 to TRBJ1-1; no definite D call. V was shortened by 4 bases and J by 10 bases, with 10 bases between the two germline ends. CDR3 length equals 11 residues. The CDR3 bases are TGTGCCAGCAGTTGGCAGGAAATAGCTTTCTTT. Amino acid sequence: CASSWQEIAFF.

This clonotype was counted many times. The rearrangement uses TRBV20-1 and TRBJ2-1, with D hard to call. The CDR3 runs 14 residues. Germline V gives CDR1 DFQATT, CDR2 SNEGSKA (reference sequence). V lost 6 bases and J 0 bases, leaving 12 bases between the germline ends. CDR3 sequence reads: CSAKPRSSYNEQFF. The CDR3 nucleotides are TGCAGTGCCAAACCTAGGAGCTCCTACAATGAGCAGTTCTTC.